This T cell receptor (beta chain) was obtained from a study of cytomegalovirus exposure and HLA in healthy donors. Study-level background: Most donors, more than 80% of more than 300 genotyped, fell in the Caucasian-associated ancestry cluster. Notes on the study in general: In a later analysis, productive TCRs from donors in an Asian-associated ancestry cluster reportedly carried fewer N-insertions than the cohort mean.

The PCR ran on 60 Vbeta and 13 Jbeta primers. Clones were sequenced by immunoSEQ multiplex PCR, and TCRdb holds only the in-frame ones, with some missing. The repertoire holds 85,000 to 100,000 clones, with 79% as singletons. Note on this clone: Its antigen is currently unknown.

From germline, CDR1 is SGHRS and CDR2 YFSETQ. The V and J ends lost 4 bases and 13 bases, in that order; junction bases with no gene match: 24. The CDR3 has 17 residues. This clonotype was sampled from a middle-aged woman in good health and CMV-seronegative. Material: PBMCs. The chain carries TRBV5-1 and TRBJ1-2, with TRBD1 matching over 8 bases. In DNA, the CDR3 is TGCGCCAGCAGCCCGGGCCTACAGGGGGGAAAGAGGGGTACGGTCACCTTC. It specifies CASSPGLQGGKRGTVTF.